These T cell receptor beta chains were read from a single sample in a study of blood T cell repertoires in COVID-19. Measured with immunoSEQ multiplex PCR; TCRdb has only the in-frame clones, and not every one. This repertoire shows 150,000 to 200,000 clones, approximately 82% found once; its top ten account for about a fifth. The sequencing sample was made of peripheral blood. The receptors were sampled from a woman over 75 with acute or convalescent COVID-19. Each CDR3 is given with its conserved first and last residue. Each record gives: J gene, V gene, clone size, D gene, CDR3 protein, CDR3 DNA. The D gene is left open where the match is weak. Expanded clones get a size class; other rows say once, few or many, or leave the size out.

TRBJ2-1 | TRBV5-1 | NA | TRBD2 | CASSWTSGPGAEQFF | TGCGCCAGCAGCTGGACTAGCGGACCGGGGGCTGAGCAGTTCTTC
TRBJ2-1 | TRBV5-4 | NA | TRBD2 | CASSSGRAYNEQFF | TGTGCCAGCAGCAGCGGGAGGGCCTACAATGAGCAGTTCTTC
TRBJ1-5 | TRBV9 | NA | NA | CASSGQDNQPQHF | TGTGCCAGCAGCGGACAGGACAATCAGCCCCAGCATTTT
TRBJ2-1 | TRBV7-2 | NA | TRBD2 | CASSLRPAGYHEQFF | TGTGCCAGCAGCTTGAGGCCAGCGGGATATCATGAGCAGTTCTTC
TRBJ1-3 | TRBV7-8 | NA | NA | CASSSRISGNTIYF | TGTGCCAGCAGCTCGCGGATTAGTGGAAACACCATATATTTT
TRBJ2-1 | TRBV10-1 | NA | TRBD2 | CASSEAGGSYNEQFF | TGCGCCAGCAGTGAAGCGGGAGGCTCCTACAATGAGCAGTTCTTC
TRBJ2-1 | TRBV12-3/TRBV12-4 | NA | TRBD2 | CASSPRTSMEQFF | TGTGCCAGCAGCCCACGGACTAGCATGGAGCAGTTCTTC
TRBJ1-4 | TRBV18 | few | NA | CASSPGGKLFF | TGTGCCAGCTCACCCGGGGGGAAACTGTTTTTT
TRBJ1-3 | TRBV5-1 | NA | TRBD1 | CASSLTGVPGNTIYF | TGCGCCAGCAGCCTTACAGGGGTACCTGGAAACACCATATATTTT
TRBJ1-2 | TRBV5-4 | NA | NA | CASSLVGGGAYGYTF | TGTGCCAGCAGCTTGGTGGGCGGGGGCGCTTATGGCTACACCTTC
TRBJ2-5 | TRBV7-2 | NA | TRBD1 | CASSFDRGRTQYF | TGTGCCAGCAGCTTTGACAGGGGGCGGACCCAGTACTTC
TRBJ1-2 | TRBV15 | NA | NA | CATSLNAGYGYTF | TGTGCCACCAGCCTAAACGCAGGCTATGGCTACACCTTC
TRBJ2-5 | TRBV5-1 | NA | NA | CASSLEGVWETQYF | TGCGCCAGCAGCTTGGAAGGGGTCTGGGAGACCCAGTACTTC
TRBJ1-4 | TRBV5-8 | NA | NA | CASSLHGTNEKLFF | TGTGCCAGCAGCTTGCACGGAACTAATGAAAAACTGTTTTTT
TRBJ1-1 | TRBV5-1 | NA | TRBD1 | CASSSTGGNAAFF | TGCGCCAGCAGTTCCACAGGGGGCAACGCAGCTTTCTTT
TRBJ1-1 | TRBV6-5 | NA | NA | CASRERVSEAFF | TGTGCCAGCAGGGAGAGGGTTTCTGAAGCTTTCTTT
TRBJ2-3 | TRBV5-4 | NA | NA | CASSLGVLGTDTQYF | TGTGCCAGCAGCTTGGGAGTCCTGGGCACAGATACGCAGTATTTT
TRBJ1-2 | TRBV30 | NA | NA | CACDTSNYGYTF | TGTGCCTGCGATACATCTAACTATGGCTACACCTTC
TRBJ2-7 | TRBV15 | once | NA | CATSRDEGAIYEQYF | TGTGCCACCAGCAGAGATGAAGGGGCCATCTACGAGCAGTACTTC
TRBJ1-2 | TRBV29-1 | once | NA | CSVEQFYGYTF | TGCAGCGTTGAACAGTTCTATGGCTACACCTTC
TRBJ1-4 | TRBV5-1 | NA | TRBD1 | CASSYRDRAEKLFF | TGCGCCAGCAGCTACCGGGACAGGGCTGAAAAACTGTTTTTT
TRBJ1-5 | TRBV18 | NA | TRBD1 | CASSPRAGGFGNQPQHF | TGTGCCAGCTCACCACGGGCAGGGGGCTTTGGCAATCAGCCCCAGCATTTT
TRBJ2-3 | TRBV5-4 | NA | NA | CASSDKRGIPSTDTQYF | TGTGCCAGCAGCGATAAACGGGGAATTCCTAGCACAGATACGCAGTATTTT
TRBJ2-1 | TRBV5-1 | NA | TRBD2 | CASSLGGGRRNEQFF | TGCGCCAGCAGCTTGGGAGGCGGGAGACGAAATGAGCAGTTCTTC
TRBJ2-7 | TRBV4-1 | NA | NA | CASSRYLGGADTTYEQYF | TGCGCCAGCAGCCGCTACTTAGGAGGGGCGGATACGACCTACGAGCAGTACTTC
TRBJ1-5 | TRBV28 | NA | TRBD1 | CASSNQGARRPQHF | TGTGCCAGCAGTAATCAGGGGGCCAGGCGGCCCCAGCATTTT
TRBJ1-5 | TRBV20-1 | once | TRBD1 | CSASRGQGNQPQHF | TGCAGTGCTAGTCGTGGACAGGGGAATCAGCCCCAGCATTTT